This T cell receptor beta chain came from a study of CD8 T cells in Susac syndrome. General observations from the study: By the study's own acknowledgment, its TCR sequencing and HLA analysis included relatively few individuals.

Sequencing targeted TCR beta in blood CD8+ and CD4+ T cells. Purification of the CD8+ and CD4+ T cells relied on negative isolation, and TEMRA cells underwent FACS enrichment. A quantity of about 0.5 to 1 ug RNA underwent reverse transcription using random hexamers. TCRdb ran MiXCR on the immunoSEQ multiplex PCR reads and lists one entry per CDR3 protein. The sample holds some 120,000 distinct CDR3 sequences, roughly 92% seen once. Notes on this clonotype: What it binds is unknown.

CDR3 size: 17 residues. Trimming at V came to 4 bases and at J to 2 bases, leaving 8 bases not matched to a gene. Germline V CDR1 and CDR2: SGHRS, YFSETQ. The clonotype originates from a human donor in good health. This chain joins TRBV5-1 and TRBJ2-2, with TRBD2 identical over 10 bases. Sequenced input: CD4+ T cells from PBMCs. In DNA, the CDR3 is TGCGCCAGCAGCCCCACTAGCGGGAATACAAACACCGGGGAGCTGTTTTTT. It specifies CASSPTSGNTNTGELFF.